One and the same sample provided the 21 T cell receptor beta chains below, sequenced in a study of T cell responses to AZD1222 COVID-19 vaccine (dated by TCRdb to about 2021). The protocol used for the library was the immunoSEQ multiplex PCR assay. TCRdb carries this immuneACCESS record with in-frame sequences only. Its versions omit some clonotypes, under half of them owing to an unresolved V gene in the studies checked, with the rest unexplained. The sample table shows roughly 140,000 clones, and about 92% are seen once. The ten largest clones add up to about 12% of the sample. The label giving this sample's time point can be read as: sample from adult after SARS-CoV-2 infection, after symptom onset. The sample consisted of peripheral blood, taken after recovery from COVID-19. These receptors all come from an adult who had recovered from COVID-19.

CDR3 in amino acids: CASSLRRAGTDTQYF. As DNA, the CDR3 is TGTGCCAGCAGCTTAAGGAGGGCCGGCACAGATACGCAGTATTTT. The gene calls are TRBV7-2 and TRBJ2-3; possible D gene TRBD2, 6 bases. Germline V CDR1 and CDR2: SGHTA, FQGNSA. Trimming stripped 2 bases from V and 1 base from J, with 10 bases between. CDR3 size: 15 residues.

V gene TRBV6-1 combines with J gene TRBJ2-1, with D possibly being TRBD2 (5 bases). The germline V and J ends were trimmed by 6 bases and 6 bases, with 21 bases remaining between them. The CDR3 spans 16 residues. The germline CDR1 and CDR2 sequences are MNHNS and SASEGT. The CDR3 DNA follows: TGTGCCAGCAGGGAATTATCTACGGGGAGAAGCAATGAGCAGTTCTTC. Its translation: CASRELSTGRSNEQFF.

This CDR3 reads CARSPPSSNLLHGYTF. The CDR3 nucleotides are TGTGCCAGAAGCCCCCCGAGCAGCAACTTACTCCATGGCTACACCTTC. The genes are TRBV5-3 and TRBJ1-2; D is unclear. TRBV5-3 is placed among ORFs of uncertain function. The CDR3 is 16 amino acids. Trimming shortened V by 4 bases and J by 6 bases, and 22 bases separated the two germline ends.

This chain links TRBV28 with TRBJ2-5; TRBD1 matches at 8 bases. CDR3 length: 15 residues. Germline V gene data show CDR1 as MDHEN and CDR2 as SYDVKM. Trimming at V came to 4 bases and at J to 8 bases, leaving 12 bases not matched to a gene. CDR3 amino acids: CASSSRQGKVDTQYF. The CDR3 nucleotides read TGTGCCAGCAGTTCCAGACAGGGGAAAGTCGACACCCAGTACTTC.

The chain is built from TRBV19 and TRBJ2-1, with 14 bases matching TRBD2. Trimming removed 4 bases from V and 9 bases from J; junction bases left unmatched: 8. Germline-derived CDR1 and CDR2 are LNHDA and SQIVND (reference sequence). The CDR3 length is 16 residues. The CDR3 sequence: CASSTGLAGAMGEQFF. CDR3 sequence (DNA): TGTGCCAGTAGTACGGGACTAGCGGGAGCCATGGGTGAGCAGTTCTTC.

V usage is TRBV28 and J usage is TRBJ2-1; the D gene is possibly TRBD2 (6 bases). Trimming pared 3 bases from V and 0 bases from J, leaving 9 bases between. Looked up from germline, CDR1 is MDHEN and CDR2 is SYDVKM. The CDR3 is made up of 15 amino acids. The DNA of the CDR3 is TGTGCCAGCAGTTTTGGGGGGAACTCCTACAATGAGCAGTTCTTC. It is translated as CASSFGGNSYNEQFF.

This clone was observed once. The chain carries TRBV27 and TRBJ2-7; D remains unclear. The CDR3 is 13 residues long. Germline V gives CDR1 MNHEY, CDR2 SMNVEV (reference sequence). Trimming removed 4 bases at V and 2 bases at J, with 9 bases between. CDR3 residues: CASSSSETYEQYF. In DNA, the CDR3 is TGTGCCAGCAGTTCGTCGGAAACCTACGAGCAGTACTTC.

This sequence joins TRBV28 and TRBJ1-4; TRBD1 is a possible D gene (6 bases). V lost 3 bases, J lost 14 bases, and 25 bases lay in between. Germline-derived CDR1 and CDR2 are MDHEN and SYDVKM. The CDR3 loop spans 16 amino acids. CDR3 DNA sequence: TGTGCCAGCAGTTTCCCCTCCAGGGGCACCCTCCCTCCCCTGTTTTTT. This translates into CASSFPSRGTLPPLFF. Together with reference TRBV28 and TRBJ1-4, the CDR3 gives the full variable domain: DVKVTQSSRYLVKRTGEKVFLECVQDMDHENMFWYRQDPGLGLRLIYFSYDVKMKEKGDIPEGYSVSREKKERFSLILESASTNQTSMYLCASSFPSRGTLPPLFFGSGTQLSVL.

This chain joins TRBV11-2 and TRBJ2-1; 10 nucleotides align to TRBD1. CDR1 and CDR2 from the germline V gene are SGHAT and FQNNGV. V shed 4 bases, J shed 6 bases, and the junction held 18 bases outside the gene matches. This CDR3 comprises 19 residues. The DNA of the CDR3 is TGTGCCAGCAGCTCCGGGGACAGGGGTTGGATTATGTCGCGCAATGAGCAGTTCTTC. Translation: CASSSGDRGWIMSRNEQFF.

The rearrangement links TRBV5-8 to TRBJ1-5; weak D call: TRBD1 (5 bases). The V gene's germline CDR1 is SGHTS and CDR2 YDEGEE. This CDR3 is built from 14 residues. Trimming stripped 4 bases from V and 3 bases from J, with 11 bases between. The CDR3 protein is CASSRGLNNQPQHF. The CDR3 DNA is TGTGCCAGCAGCAGGGGCCTTAACAATCAGCCCCAGCATTTT.

This chain joins TRBV28 and TRBJ1-1; TRBD1 might be the D (5 bases). Germline lookup yields CDR1 MDHEN and CDR2 SYDVKM. V dropped 6 bases and J dropped 4 bases, with 18 bases sitting between them. The CDR3 contains 15 residues. DNA for the CDR3: TGTGCCAGCAGCCGAACCACAGGTGTGGGCACTGAAGCTTTCTTT. This codes for CASSRTTGVGTEAFF.

This clone was seen just once. V gene TRBV5-1 combines with J gene TRBJ2-1; TRBD2 matches at 14 bases. V was pared by 2 bases and J by 3 bases, with 4 bases of the junction left unmatched. This CDR3 comprises 17 residues. Germline assignment: CDR1 SGHRS and CDR2 YFSETQ. The CDR3 DNA reads as TGCGCCAGCAGCTTACCGGGACTAGCGGGAGTCTACAATGAGCAGTTCTTC. It translates to CASSLPGLAGVYNEQFF.

V usage is TRBV6-1 and J usage is TRBJ1-4; D might be TRBD1 (6 bases). Per germline, CDR1 MNHNS and CDR2 SASEGT. The length of the CDR3 is 15 residues. With 2 bases removed from V and 8 bases from J, the gap between germline ends came to 15 bases. In DNA, the CDR3 is TGTGCCAGCAGTGAAATAGGGGGGGGATTCGAAAAACTGTTTTTT. Its protein is CASSEIGGGFEKLFF.

The chain couples TRBV28 to TRBJ1-6, with TRBD1 matching over 7 bases. Germline V gene data show CDR1 as MDHEN and CDR2 as SYDVKM. J gave up 10 bases and V 8 bases, and 11 bases lay outside the gene matches. The CDR3 runs 14 residues. The CDR3, as DNA: TGTGCCAGCCACCCTCGGGACAGTGGGTCACCCCTCCACTTT. Amino acids: CASHPRDSGSPLHF.

This chain uses TRBV11-2 with TRBJ1-2; no firm D call. Germline lookup yields CDR1 SGHAT and CDR2 FQNNGV. The CDR3 spans 13 residues. V gave up 3 bases and J gave up 5 bases, with 10 bases separating them. CDR3: CASSLDPGYGYTF. DNA for the CDR3: TGTGCCAGCAGCTTGGACCCTGGGTATGGCTACACCTTC.

This rearrangement joins TRBV10-2 to TRBJ1-1, with a possible D match to TRBD1 (6 bases). This CDR3 spans 14 amino acids. V was pared by 9 bases and J by 0 bases, with 14 bases between. The germline V gene has CDR1 WSHSY and CDR2 SAAADI. DNA for the CDR3: TGCGCCAGTTGGGCCAGGGGATTGAACACTGAAGCTTTCTTT. This gives the protein CASWARGLNTEAFF.

V is TRBV30 and J is TRBJ1-2; no definite D call. CDR1 GTSNPN and CDR2 SVGIG come from the germline V gene (reference sequence). V dropped 0 bases and J dropped 8 bases, with 13 bases sitting between them. The CDR3 runs 13 residues. The CDR3 is CAWSVLEAVGYTF. DNA of the CDR3: TGTGCCTGGAGTGTACTCGAGGCCGTCGGCTACACCTTC.

The chain joins TRBV3-1 (or the pseudogene TRBV3-2) to TRBJ1-4; D remains ambiguous. This CDR3 region has 15 residues. Per the germline V gene, CDR1 is LGHDT and CDR2 is YNNKEL (reference sequence). V was pared by 1 base and J by 0 bases, with 6 bases between. The CDR3 protein is CASSQGYPTNEKLFF. The CDR3 nucleotides read TGTGCCAGCAGCCAAGGATATCCAACTAATGAAAAACTGTTTTTT.

The chain is built from TRBV5-1 and TRBJ2-7, with 8 bases matching TRBD2. The germline V gene encodes CDR1 SGHRS and CDR2 YFSETQ. The CDR3 length is 13 residues. V trimming: 4 bases; J trimming: 7 bases; junction bases outside the gene matches: 7. The CDR3 DNA follows: TGCGCCAGCAGCATTGGACTAGCTTGGGAGCAGTACTTC. As protein: CASSIGLAWEQYF.

V usage is TRBV28 and J usage is TRBJ2-3; 8 nucleotides line up with TRBD1. Germline trimming cut 8 bases from V and 7 bases from J; bases unmatched to any gene: 14. Germline assignment: CDR1 MDHEN and CDR2 SYDVKM. There are 15 residues in the CDR3. The CDR3 sequence: CASDRTGQHSNTQYF. CDR3 bases: TGTGCCAGCGATCGGACAGGGCAGCACTCCAATACGCAGTATTTT.

The rearrangement links TRBV29-1 to TRBJ2-1, with 14 bases lining up with TRBD2. V was pared by 7 bases and J by 1 base, with 15 bases of the junction left unmatched. This CDR3 spans 19 amino acids. The germline CDR1 and CDR2 sequences are SQVTM and ANQGSEA. CDR3 residues: CSALRGLAGVRSSYNEQFF. In nucleotides, the CDR3 is TGCAGCGCCCTAAGGGGACTAGCGGGAGTCAGGTCGTCCTACAATGAGCAGTTCTTC.